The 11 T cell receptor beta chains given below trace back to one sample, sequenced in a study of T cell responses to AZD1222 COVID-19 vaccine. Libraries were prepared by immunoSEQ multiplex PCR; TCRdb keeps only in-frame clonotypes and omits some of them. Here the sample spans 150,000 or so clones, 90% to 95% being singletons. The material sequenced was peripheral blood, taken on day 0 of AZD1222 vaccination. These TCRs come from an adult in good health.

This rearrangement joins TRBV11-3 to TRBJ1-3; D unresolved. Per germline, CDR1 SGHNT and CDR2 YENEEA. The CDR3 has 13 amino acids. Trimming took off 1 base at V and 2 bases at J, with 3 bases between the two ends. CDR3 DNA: TGTGCCAGCAGCTTAGCTCCTGGAAACACCATATATTTT. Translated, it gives CASSLAPGNTIYF.

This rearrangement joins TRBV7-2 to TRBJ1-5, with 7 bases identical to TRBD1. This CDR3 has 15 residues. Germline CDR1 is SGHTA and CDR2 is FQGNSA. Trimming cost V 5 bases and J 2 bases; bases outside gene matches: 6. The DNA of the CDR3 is TGTGCCAGCAGCAGGGGGCGAGTTGGCAATCAGCCCCAGCATTTT. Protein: CASSRGRVGNQPQHF.

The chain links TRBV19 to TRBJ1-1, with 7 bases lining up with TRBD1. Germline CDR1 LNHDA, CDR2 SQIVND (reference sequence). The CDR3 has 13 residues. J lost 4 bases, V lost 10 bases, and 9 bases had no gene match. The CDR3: CATDRDSGTEAFF. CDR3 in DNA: TGTGCCACGGACCGGGACAGCGGCACTGAAGCTTTCTTT.

CDR3 nucleotide sequence: TGTGCCAGTAGTATAGGAGGCCAATTCCCCTACGAGCAGTACTTC. As protein: CASSIGGQFPYEQYF. The chain joins TRBV19 to TRBJ2-7; the D is unclear. Germline V gene data show CDR1 as LNHDA and CDR2 as SQIVND (reference sequence). The CDR3 has 15 residues. With 1 base removed from V and 2 bases from J, the gap between germline ends came to 12 bases.

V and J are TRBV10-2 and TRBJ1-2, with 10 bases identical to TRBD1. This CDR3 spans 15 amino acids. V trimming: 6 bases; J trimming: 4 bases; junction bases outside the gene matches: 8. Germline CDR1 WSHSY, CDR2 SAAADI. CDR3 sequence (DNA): TGCGCCAGCAGCCCCGACAGGGGGCTGAGCTATGGCTACACCTTC. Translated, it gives CASSPDRGLSYGYTF.

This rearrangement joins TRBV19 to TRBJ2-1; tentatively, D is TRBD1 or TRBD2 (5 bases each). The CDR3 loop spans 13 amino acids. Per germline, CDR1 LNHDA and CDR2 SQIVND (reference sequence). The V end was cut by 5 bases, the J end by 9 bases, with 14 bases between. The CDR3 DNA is TGTGCCAGTAGTTTCGGACGGGACGGTGAGCAGTTCTTC. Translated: CASSFGRDGEQFF.

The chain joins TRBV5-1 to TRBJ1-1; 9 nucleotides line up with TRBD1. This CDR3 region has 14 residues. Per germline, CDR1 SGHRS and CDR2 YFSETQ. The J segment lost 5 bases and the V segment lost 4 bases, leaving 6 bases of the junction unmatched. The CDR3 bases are TGCGCCAGCAGCGCAACAGGGGGCTCAACTGAAGCTTTCTTT. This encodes CASSATGGSTEAFF.

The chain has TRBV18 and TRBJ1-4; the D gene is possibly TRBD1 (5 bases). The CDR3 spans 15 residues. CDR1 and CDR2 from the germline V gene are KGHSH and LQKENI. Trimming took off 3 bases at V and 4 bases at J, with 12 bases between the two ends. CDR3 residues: CASSPSGTDNEKLFF. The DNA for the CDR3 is TGTGCCAGCTCACCCTCCGGGACGGATAATGAAAAACTGTTTTTT.

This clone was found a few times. CDR3 in DNA: TGTGCCAGCAGTTACCGGTGGGCGAACTATGGCTACACCTTC. It encodes CASSYRWANYGYTF. The V gene is TRBV6-2 or TRBV6-3, the J gene TRBJ1-2; D remains ambiguous. With 2 bases removed from V and 2 bases from J, the gap between germline ends came to 9 bases. CDR1 and CDR2 (germline): MNHEY, SVGEGT. CDR3 size: 14 residues.

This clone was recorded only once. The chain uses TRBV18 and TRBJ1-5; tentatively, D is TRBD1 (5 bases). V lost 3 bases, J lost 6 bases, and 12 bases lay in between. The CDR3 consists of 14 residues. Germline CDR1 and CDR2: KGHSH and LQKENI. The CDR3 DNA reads TGTGCCAGCTCACCTTCAGGGAGGGGTCAGCCCCAGCATTTT. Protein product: CASSPSGRGQPQHF.

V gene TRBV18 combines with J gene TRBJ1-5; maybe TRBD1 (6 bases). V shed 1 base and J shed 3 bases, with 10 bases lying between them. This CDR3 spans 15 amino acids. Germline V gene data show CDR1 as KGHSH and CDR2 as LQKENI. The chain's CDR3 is CASSPQQGHNQPQHF. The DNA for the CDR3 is TGTGCCAGCTCACCACAACAGGGCCACAATCAGCCCCAGCATTTT.